A single sample is the source of the 30 T cell receptor beta chains below, sequenced in a study of shared clonotypes between healthy human individuals. TCRdb's table, derived via immunoSEQ multiplex PCR, lists solely in-frame clones and lacks some. Among about 510,000 clones listed, about four fifths were seen once. The specimen was PBMCs. These receptors were taken from a woman aged 40 to 50 in good health. Some clones in this sample may be carry-over from other donors' samples.

The chain has TRBV30 and TRBJ2-1; TRBD2 is a possible D gene (6 bases). The ends were cut back, 3 bases at V and 4 bases at J, with 13 bases in the middle. Per germline, CDR1 GTSNPN and CDR2 SVGIG (reference sequence). The CDR3 is 14 amino acids. The CDR3 sequence: CAWRELALYNEQFF. CDR3 nucleotide sequence: TGTGCCTGGAGGGAGCTAGCGCTTTACAATGAGCAGTTCTTC.

The rearrangement links TRBV5-1 to TRBJ1-4, with 8 bases lining up with TRBD1. Per the germline V gene, CDR1 is SGHRS and CDR2 is YFSETQ. CDR3 length equals 14 residues. Germline trimming cut 4 bases from V and 5 bases from J; bases unmatched to any gene: 4. The CDR3, as DNA: TGCGCCAGCAGCCCGACAGGGGCAAATGAAAAACTGTTTTTT. As protein: CASSPTGANEKLFF.

This clone was counted ten times or more. This chain joins TRBV11-2 and TRBJ1-1; D gene unclear. The V gene lost 0 bases and the J gene lost 5 bases, with 10 bases spanning the gap. The germline CDR1 and CDR2 sequences are SGHAT and FQNNGV. The CDR3 contains 14 residues. Here the CDR3 reads CASSLDMAGTEAFF. As DNA, the CDR3 is TGTGCCAGCAGCTTAGATATGGCGGGTACTGAAGCTTTCTTT.

Turning to this clone: This CDR3 is also generated by other DNA sequences in the sample. The V and J genes are TRBV20-1 and TRBJ2-7; 8 nucleotides match TRBD2. V trimming: 0 bases; J trimming: 9 bases; junction bases outside the gene matches: 1. The CDR3 runs 11 residues. CDR1 DFQATT and CDR2 SNEGSKA come from the germline V gene (reference sequence). The CDR3 spells CSARDGRGQYF. The CDR3 region has the DNA TGCAGTGCTAGAGACGGGAGGGGGCAGTACTTC.

This rearrangement joins TRBV19 to TRBJ2-2; the match to TRBD1 covers 7 bases. This CDR3 has 13 amino acids. J lost 5 bases, V lost 9 bases, and 6 bases had no gene match. Germline V gene lookup returns CDR1 LNHDA and CDR2 SQIVND (reference sequence). In nucleotides, the CDR3 is TGTGCCAGCAGACAGGGAGTAACCGGGGAGCTGTTTTTT. This translates into CASRQGVTGELFF.

The V and J genes are TRBV6-5 and TRBJ2-1, with D hard to call. This CDR3 spans 11 amino acids. Trimming shortened V by 4 bases and J by 9 bases, and 7 bases separated the two germline ends. The V gene's germline CDR1 is MNHEY and CDR2 SVGAGI. DNA for the CDR3: TGTGCCAGCAGTTCAAGTAGTGAGCAGTTCTTC. The encoded protein is CASSSSSEQFF.

V is TRBV7-2 and J is TRBJ2-1; 10 nucleotides match TRBD2. This CDR3 region has 15 residues. After removal of 5 bases from V and 4 bases from J, the junction contained 5 bases not matched to a gene. The germline V gene encodes CDR1 SGHTA and CDR2 FQGNSA. CDR3 region: CASSTTSGIYNEQFF. In DNA, the CDR3 is TGTGCCAGCAGCACCACTAGCGGGATTTACAATGAGCAGTTCTTC.

V is TRBV18 and J is TRBJ1-1; no clear D. V lost 3 bases, J lost 8 bases, and 16 bases lay in between. The germline gives CDR1 KGHSH, CDR2 LQKENI. This CDR3 is 14 amino acids long. CDR3 in DNA: TGTGCCAGCTCACCGGTCCCCCCGACACGGGAAGCTTTCTTT. Amino acid sequence: CASSPVPPTREAFF.

In the case of this clone: The sample has other DNA sequences that encode this CDR3 too. The chain uses TRBV27 and TRBJ2-2; D unclear. CDR1 and CDR2 from the germline V gene are MNHEY and SMNVEV (reference sequence). Trimming shortened V by 2 bases and J by 4 bases, and 5 bases separated the two germline ends. The CDR3 spans 13 residues. The CDR3 sequence: CASSLGRTGELFF. The CDR3 DNA follows: TGTGCCAGCAGTTTAGGTCGCACCGGGGAGCTGTTTTTT.

This sequence joins TRBV6-4 and TRBJ2-3, with 7 bases fitting TRBD2. The CDR3 totals 13 residues. Germline CDR1 is MRHNA and CDR2 is SNTAGT. After removal of 5 bases from V and 4 bases from J, the junction contained 3 bases not matched to a gene. The chain's CDR3 is CASSRREADTQYF. The CDR3 bases are TGTGCCAGCAGTCGACGGGAGGCAGATACGCAGTATTTT.

In the case of this clone: Other DNA sequences from this sample encode an identical CDR3 as well. For the CDR3, the DNA is TGCAGTGCTAGACCCCAAGAGACCCAGTACTTC. Encoded protein: CSARPQETQYF. The genes are TRBV20-1 and TRBJ2-5; D uncertain. Germline loops: CDR1 DFQATT, CDR2 SNEGSKA (reference sequence). The CDR3 extends over 11 amino acids. V was clipped by 2 bases and J by 1 base, with 2 bases between them.

As DNA, the CDR3 is TGTGCCAGCAGTGAATCGATGGGACGGAGTGGCTACACCTTC. Translation: CASSESMGRSGYTF. V usage is TRBV25-1 and J usage is TRBJ1-2; a possible D gene is TRBD1 (5 bases). Germline-derived CDR1 and CDR2 are MGHDK and SYGVNS. This CDR3 is built from 14 residues. Trimming stripped 1 base from V and 7 bases from J, with 13 bases between.

In its sample, this clone was seen once. J is TRBJ2-1 and V is TRBV5-1, with D unclear. Germline V lookup: CDR1 SGHRS, CDR2 YFSETQ. Between the trimmed V and J ends, which lost 4 bases and 4 bases, there was a span of 12 bases. This CDR3 is built from 14 residues. CDR3 sequence reads: CASSAASTYNEQFF. In nucleotides, the CDR3 is TGCGCCAGCAGCGCTGCATCGACTTACAATGAGCAGTTCTTC.

The rearrangement uses TRBV28 and TRBJ2-3; a weak D match, TRBD1 (6 bases). With 6 bases removed from V and 6 bases from J, the gap between germline ends came to 16 bases. Looked up from germline, CDR1 is MDHEN and CDR2 is SYDVKM. This CDR3 has 14 residues. The CDR3 nucleotides are TGTGCCAGCAGGAGGGGGTCTATCTCGGATACGCAGTATTTT. Translated, it gives CASRRGSISDTQYF.

The genes are TRBV6-6 and TRBJ1-6, with D unresolved. The CDR3 contains 15 residues. The ends were cut back, 0 bases at V and 7 bases at J, with 10 bases in the middle. Germline values: CDR1 MNHNY, CDR2 SVGAGI (reference sequence). The CDR3 protein is CASSYSLGRNSPLHF. In nucleotides, the CDR3 is TGTGCCAGCAGTTACTCGCTGGGCAGGAATTCACCCCTCCACTTT.

The genes are TRBV6-5 and TRBJ1-2; 7 bases line up with TRBD1. CDR1 and CDR2 (germline): MNHEY, SVGAGI. The J segment lost 4 bases and the V segment lost 0 bases, leaving 5 bases of the junction unmatched. The CDR3 is 15 amino acids. CDR3 DNA sequence: TGTGCCAGCAGTTACTCGGGAACAGGGGTCTATGGCTACACCTTC. Protein: CASSYSGTGVYGYTF.

This clone has ten or more counts. The chain carries TRBV28 and TRBJ2-7; 7 positions agree with TRBD1. CDR3 length: 14 residues. Germline loops: CDR1 MDHEN, CDR2 SYDVKM. With V trimmed by 7 bases and J by 12 bases, 18 bases remained unmatched. CDR3: CASNRLGTDPIMYF. For the CDR3, the DNA is TGTGCCAGCAACCGTCTCGGGACAGACCCTATCATGTACTTC.

This clone was observed once. J is TRBJ2-1 and V is TRBV29-1; TRBD2 agrees at 11 bases. The CDR3 length is 13 residues. Looked up from germline, CDR1 is SQVTM and CDR2 is ANQGSEA. The J segment lost 4 bases and the V segment lost 7 bases, leaving 3 bases of the junction unmatched. In DNA form, the CDR3 reads TGCAGCGCGGGACTAGCGGCGTACAATGAGCAGTTCTTC. Protein product: CSAGLAAYNEQFF.

At least ten counts were recorded for this clone. The chain has TRBV18 and TRBJ1-1, with unresolved D. The ends were cut back, 6 bases at V and 3 bases at J, with 11 bases in the middle. The CDR3 is 13 amino acids. Germline-derived CDR1 and CDR2 are KGHSH and LQKENI. The CDR3 sequence is CASSTQDDTEAFF. DNA of the CDR3: TGTGCCAGCTCCACCCAGGATGACACTGAAGCTTTCTTT.

This clone has just one count. The V call is TRBV2, the J call TRBJ2-7, with 8 bases fitting TRBD2. Looked up from germline, CDR1 is SNHLY and CDR2 is FYNNEI. The V gene end was trimmed by 6 bases and the J gene end by 2 bases; junction bases not matched to a gene: 3. The CDR3 sequence is 13 residues long. CDR3 nucleotides: TGTGCCAGCAGCACTAGCGGCCCCTACGAGCAGTACTTC. Translation: CASSTSGPYEQYF.

A single count supports this clone. V gene TRBV18 combines with J gene TRBJ2-5; 8 nucleotides agree with TRBD1. The V gene end was trimmed by 2 bases and the J gene end by 0 bases; junction bases not matched to a gene: 5. The CDR3 totals 16 residues. Germline CDR1 and CDR2: KGHSH and LQKENI. CDR3 loop: CASSPNDRGYQETQYF. The CDR3 region has the DNA TGTGCCAGCTCACCAAACGACAGGGGTTACCAAGAGACCCAGTACTTC.

The V gene is TRBV2, the J gene TRBJ2-5; TRBD2 matches 14 bases. The CDR3 has 16 residues. Germline CDR1 SNHLY, CDR2 FYNNEI. J gave up 5 bases and V 5 bases, and 7 bases lay outside the gene matches. The CDR3 nucleotides are TGTGCCAGCAGTACGGGACTAGCGGGAGTAGAGGAGACCCAGTACTTC. Protein product: CASSTGLAGVEETQYF.

The rearrangement uses TRBV10-2 and TRBJ2-5; the D is unclear. This CDR3 comprises 16 residues. CDR1 is WSHSY and CDR2 is SAAADI in the germline V gene. Trimming took off 0 bases at V and 5 bases at J, with 16 bases between the two ends. CDR3: CASSESSRLDRETQYF. In DNA form, the CDR3 reads TGCGCCAGCAGTGAGTCGAGTCGTCTAGATCGGGAGACCCAGTACTTC.

The chain joins TRBV5-6 to TRBJ2-3; 9 bases align to TRBD1. Germline V gene sequence: CDR1 SGHDT, CDR2 YYEEEE. V trimming: 4 bases; J trimming: 4 bases; junction bases outside the gene matches: 10. This CDR3 spans 16 amino acids. CDR3 in amino acids: CASSPGTGQGSDTQYF. The DNA for the CDR3 is TGTGCCAGCAGCCCTGGTACGGGACAGGGTTCAGATACGCAGTATTTT.

This clone is classed as medium-sized. The chain employs TRBV19 and TRBJ1-2; tentative D call: TRBD1 (6 bases). The germline V gene encodes CDR1 LNHDA and CDR2 SQIVND (reference sequence). The CDR3 contains 13 residues. V dropped 7 bases and J dropped 4 bases, with 13 bases sitting between them. CDR3 sequence reads: CASNPGQIYGYTF. CDR3 DNA: TGTGCCAGTAACCCTGGACAGATCTATGGCTACACCTTC.

CDR3: CASSYSGQLNYGYTF. As DNA, the CDR3 is TGTGCCAGCAGTTACTCGGGACAGCTTAACTATGGCTACACCTTC. V gene TRBV6-5 combines with J gene TRBJ1-2; 7 nucleotides align to TRBD1. The junction had 2 bases not matched to a gene; V was cut back by 0 bases and J by 1 base. Germline V lookup: CDR1 MNHEY, CDR2 SVGAGI. The length of the CDR3 is 15 residues.

This clone was detected only a few times. The genes are TRBV7-3 and TRBJ1-1; D possibly corresponds to TRBD1 (6 bases). This CDR3 has 13 residues. V was pared by 5 bases and J by 2 bases, with 9 bases between. Germline lookup yields CDR1 SGHTA and CDR2 FQGTGA. The CDR3 bases are TGTGCCAGCAGCCGGACAGCCAACACTGAAGCTTTCTTT. Encoded protein: CASSRTANTEAFF.

This clone was observed once. The CDR3, as DNA: TGTGCCAGCAGCTTAACCCAGGGTTTCTCATCGGGTGGCTACACCTTC. Protein sequence: CASSLTQGFSSGGYTF. This chain uses TRBV7-2 with TRBJ1-2; D is perhaps TRBD1 (5 bases). The CDR3 spans 16 residues. Germline V gives CDR1 SGHTA, CDR2 FQGNSA. V was clipped by 2 bases and J by 7 bases, with 20 bases between them. The full variable domain, completed using reference TRBV7-2 and TRBJ1-2, is GAGVSQSPSNKVTEKGKDVELRCDPISGHTALYWYRQSLGQGLEFLIYFQGNSAPDKSGLPSDRFSAERTGGSVSTLTIQRTQQEDSAVYLCASSLTQGFSSGGYTFGSGTRLTVV.

The genes are TRBV28 and TRBJ1-2, with D unclear. CDR1 and CDR2 (germline): MDHEN, SYDVKM. Trimming took off 10 bases at V and 0 bases at J, with 15 bases between the two ends. The CDR3 sequence is 14 residues long. CDR3: CAIAPGHTNYGYTF. In DNA, the CDR3 is TGTGCCATTGCCCCCGGCCATACTAACTATGGCTACACCTTC.

V is TRBV28 and J is TRBJ2-1, with 13 bases identical to TRBD2. Losses at the gene ends were 2 bases for V and 7 bases for J; bases not matched to a gene: 2. This CDR3 region has 15 residues. Germline values: CDR1 MDHEN, CDR2 SYDVKM. This chain's CDR3 is CASSLRTSGSNEQFF. DNA of the CDR3: TGTGCCAGCAGTTTAAGGACTAGCGGGAGTAATGAGCAGTTCTTC.